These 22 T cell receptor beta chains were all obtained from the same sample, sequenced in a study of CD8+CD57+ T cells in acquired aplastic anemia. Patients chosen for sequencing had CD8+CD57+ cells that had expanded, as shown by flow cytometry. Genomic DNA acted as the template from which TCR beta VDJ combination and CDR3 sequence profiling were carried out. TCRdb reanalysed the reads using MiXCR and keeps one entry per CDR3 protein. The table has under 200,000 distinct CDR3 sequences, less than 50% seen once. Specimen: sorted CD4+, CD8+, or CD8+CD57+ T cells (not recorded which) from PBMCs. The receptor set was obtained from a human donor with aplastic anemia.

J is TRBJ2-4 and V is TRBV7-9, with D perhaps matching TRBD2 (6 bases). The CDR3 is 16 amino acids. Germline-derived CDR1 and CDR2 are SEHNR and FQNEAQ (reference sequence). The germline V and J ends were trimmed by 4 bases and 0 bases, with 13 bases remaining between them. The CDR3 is CASSSSGGLAKNIQYF. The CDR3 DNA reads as TGTGCCAGCAGCTCGTCCGGGGGATTAGCCAAAAACATTCAGTACTTC. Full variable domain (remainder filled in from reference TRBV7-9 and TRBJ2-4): DTGVSQNPRHKITKRGQNVTFRCDPISEHNRLYWYRQTLGQGPEFLTYFQNEAQLEKSRLLSDRFSAERPKGSFSTLEIQRTEQGDSAMYLCASSSSGGLAKNIQYFGAGTRLSVL.

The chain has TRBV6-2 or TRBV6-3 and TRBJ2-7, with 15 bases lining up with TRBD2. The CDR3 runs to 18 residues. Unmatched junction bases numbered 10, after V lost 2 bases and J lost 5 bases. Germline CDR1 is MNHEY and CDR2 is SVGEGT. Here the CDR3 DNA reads TGTGCCAGCAGTTACGTGTGGCACCGGACTAGCGGGAGGGACGAGCAGTACTTC. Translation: CASSYVWHRTSGRDEQYF.

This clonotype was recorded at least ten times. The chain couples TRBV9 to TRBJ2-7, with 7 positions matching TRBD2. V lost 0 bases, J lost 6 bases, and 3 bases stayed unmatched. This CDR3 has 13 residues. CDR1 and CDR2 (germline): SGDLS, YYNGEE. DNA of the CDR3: TGTGCCAGCAGCGTAGGGGGGGGTGGCGAGCAGTACTTC. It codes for CASSVGGGGEQYF.

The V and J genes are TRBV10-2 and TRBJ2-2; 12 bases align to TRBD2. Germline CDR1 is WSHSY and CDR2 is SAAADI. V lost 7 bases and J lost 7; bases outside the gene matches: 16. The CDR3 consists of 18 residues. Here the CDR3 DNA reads TGCGCCAGCACCCAGGGTATTACTAGCGGGAGGAAGGACGGGGAGCTGTTTTTT. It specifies CASTQGITSGRKDGELFF.

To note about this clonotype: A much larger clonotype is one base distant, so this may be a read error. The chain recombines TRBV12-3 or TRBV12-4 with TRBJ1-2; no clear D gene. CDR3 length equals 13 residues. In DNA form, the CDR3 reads TGTGCCAGCACCGACTCCTACAACTATTGCTACACCTTC. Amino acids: CASTDSYNYCYTF.

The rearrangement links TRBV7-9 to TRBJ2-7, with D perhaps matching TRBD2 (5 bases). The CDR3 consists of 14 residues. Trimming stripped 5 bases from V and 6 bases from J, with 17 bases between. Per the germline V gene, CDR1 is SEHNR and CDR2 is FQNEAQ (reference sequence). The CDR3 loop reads CASSPAGRQREQYF. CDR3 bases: TGTGCCAGCAGCCCCGCGGGCCGGCAGCGCGAGCAGTACTTC. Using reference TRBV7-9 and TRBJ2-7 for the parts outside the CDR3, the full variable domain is DTGVSQNPRHKITKRGQNVTFRCDPISEHNRLYWYRQTLGQGPEFLTYFQNEAQLEKSRLLSDRFSAERPKGSFSTLEIQRTEQGDSAMYLCASSPAGRQREQYFGPGTRLTVT.

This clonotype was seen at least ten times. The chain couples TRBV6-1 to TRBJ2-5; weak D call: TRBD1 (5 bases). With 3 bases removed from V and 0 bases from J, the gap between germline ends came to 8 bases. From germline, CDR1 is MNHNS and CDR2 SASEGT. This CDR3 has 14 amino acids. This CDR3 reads CASSDPGHQETQYF. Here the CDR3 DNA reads TGTGCCAGCAGTGACCCAGGGCACCAAGAGACCCAGTACTTC.

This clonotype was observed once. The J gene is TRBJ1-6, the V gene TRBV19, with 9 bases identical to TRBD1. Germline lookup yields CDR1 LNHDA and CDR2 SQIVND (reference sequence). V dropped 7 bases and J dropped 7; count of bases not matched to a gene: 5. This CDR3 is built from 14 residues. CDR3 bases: TGTGCCAGTACCTCCGGGACAGGGAATTCACCCCTCCACTTT. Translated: CASTSGTGNSPLHF.

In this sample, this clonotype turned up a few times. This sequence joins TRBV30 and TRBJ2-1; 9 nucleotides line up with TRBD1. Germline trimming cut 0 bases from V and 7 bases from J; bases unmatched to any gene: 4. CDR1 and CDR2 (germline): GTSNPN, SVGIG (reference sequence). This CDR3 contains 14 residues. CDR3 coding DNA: TGTGCCTGGAGTGTACCTGGGACAGGGAATGAGCAGTTCTTC. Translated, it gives CAWSVPGTGNEQFF.

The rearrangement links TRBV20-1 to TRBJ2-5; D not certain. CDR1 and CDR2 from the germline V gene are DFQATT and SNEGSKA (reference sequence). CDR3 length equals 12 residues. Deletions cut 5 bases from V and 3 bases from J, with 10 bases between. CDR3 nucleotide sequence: TGCAGTGCTCGAAGGCGGAAAGAGACCCAGTACTTC. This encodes CSARRRKETQYF.

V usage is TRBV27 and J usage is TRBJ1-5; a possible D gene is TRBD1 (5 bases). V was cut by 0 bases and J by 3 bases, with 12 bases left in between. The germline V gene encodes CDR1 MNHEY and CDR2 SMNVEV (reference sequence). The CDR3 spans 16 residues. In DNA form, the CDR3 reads TGTGCCAGCAGTTTATCAGCAGGGTTGAACAATCAGCCCCAGCATTTT. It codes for CASSLSAGLNNQPQHF.

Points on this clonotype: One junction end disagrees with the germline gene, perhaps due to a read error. In nucleotides, the CDR3 is TGCGCCAGCAGCTTGGTAGGAAACTCTGGAAACACCATATATTTT. Its protein product is CASSLVGNSGNTIYF. The V call is TRBV5-4, the J call TRBJ1-3; no definite D call. Germline-derived CDR1 and CDR2 are SGHNT and YYREEE (reference sequence). CDR3 length equals 15 residues.

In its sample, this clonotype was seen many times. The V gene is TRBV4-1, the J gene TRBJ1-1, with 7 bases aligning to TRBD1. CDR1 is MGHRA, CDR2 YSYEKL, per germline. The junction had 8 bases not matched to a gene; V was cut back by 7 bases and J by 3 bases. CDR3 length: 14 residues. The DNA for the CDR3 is TGCGCCAGCAACCCCGACGGGACAGACACTGAAGCTTTCTTT. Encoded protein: CASNPDGTDTEAFF.

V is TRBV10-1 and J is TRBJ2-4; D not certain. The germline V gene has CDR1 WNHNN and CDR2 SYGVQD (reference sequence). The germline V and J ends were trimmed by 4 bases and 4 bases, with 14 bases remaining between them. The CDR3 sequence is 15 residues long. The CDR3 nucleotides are TGCGCCAGCAGTGGGCAGAGGTTGGCTAAAAACATTCAGTACTTC. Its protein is CASSGQRLAKNIQYF.

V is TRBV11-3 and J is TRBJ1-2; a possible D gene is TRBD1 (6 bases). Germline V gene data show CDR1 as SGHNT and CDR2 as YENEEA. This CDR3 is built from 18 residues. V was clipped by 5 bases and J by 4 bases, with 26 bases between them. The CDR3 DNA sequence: TGTGCCAGCAGCCCTAGCCAACACTACAGGGATATATTCTATGGCTACACCTTC. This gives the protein CASSPSQHYRDIFYGYTF.

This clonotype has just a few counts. This chain's CDR3 is CASSLSIITGELFF. The CDR3 bases are TGTGCCAGCAGTTTATCGATTATTACCGGGGAGCTGTTTTTT. This chain links TRBV27 with TRBJ2-2; no reliable D call. CDR1 MNHEY and CDR2 SMNVEV come from the germline V gene (reference sequence). V was trimmed by 0 bases and J by 5 bases, leaving 7 bases between them. The CDR3 is 14 residues long.

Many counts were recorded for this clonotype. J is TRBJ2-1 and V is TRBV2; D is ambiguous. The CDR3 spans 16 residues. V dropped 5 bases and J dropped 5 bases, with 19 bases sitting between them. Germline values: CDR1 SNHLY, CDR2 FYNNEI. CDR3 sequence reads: CASSSPPQLTNNEQFF. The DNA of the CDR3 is TGTGCCAGCAGTTCCCCTCCCCAGTTAACTAACAATGAGCAGTTCTTC.

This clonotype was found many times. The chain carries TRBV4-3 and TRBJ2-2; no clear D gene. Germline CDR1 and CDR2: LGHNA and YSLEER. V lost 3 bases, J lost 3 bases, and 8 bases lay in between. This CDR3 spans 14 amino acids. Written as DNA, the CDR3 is TGCGCCAGCAGCCAGCGTCTTGACACCGGGGAGCTGTTTTTT. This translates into CASSQRLDTGELFF.

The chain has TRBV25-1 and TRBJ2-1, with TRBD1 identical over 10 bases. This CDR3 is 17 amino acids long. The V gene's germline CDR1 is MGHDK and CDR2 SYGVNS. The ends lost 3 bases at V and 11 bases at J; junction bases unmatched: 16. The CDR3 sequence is CASSEAVGTGALDQQFF. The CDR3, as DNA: TGTGCCAGCAGTGAGGCTGTCGGGACAGGGGCACTCGATCAGCAGTTCTTC.

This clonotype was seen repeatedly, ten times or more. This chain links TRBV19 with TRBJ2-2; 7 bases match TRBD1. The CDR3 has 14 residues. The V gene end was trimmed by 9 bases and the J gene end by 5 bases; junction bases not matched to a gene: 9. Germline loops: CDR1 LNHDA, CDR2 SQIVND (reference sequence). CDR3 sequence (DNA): TGTGCCAGCTACAGGGGTTTGGGTACCGGGGAGCTGTTTTTT. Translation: CASYRGLGTGELFF.

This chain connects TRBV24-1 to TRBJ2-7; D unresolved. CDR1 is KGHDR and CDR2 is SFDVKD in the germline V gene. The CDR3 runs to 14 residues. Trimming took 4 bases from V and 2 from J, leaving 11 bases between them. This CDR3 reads CATSDPRPPYEQYF. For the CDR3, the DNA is TGTGCCACCAGTGACCCCAGGCCCCCCTACGAGCAGTACTTC.

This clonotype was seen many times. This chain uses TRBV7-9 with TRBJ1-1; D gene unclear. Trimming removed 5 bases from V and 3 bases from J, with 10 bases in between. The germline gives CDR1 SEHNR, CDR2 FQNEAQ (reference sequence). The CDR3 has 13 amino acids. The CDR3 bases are TGTGCCAGCAGCCCCCCGGCGGACACTGAAGCTTTCTTT. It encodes CASSPPADTEAFF.